The source of this T cell receptor beta chain is a study of regulatory T cells in long-lasting Graves disease. Sequencing libraries for TCR beta were prepared with iRepertoire HTBI primers and Arm-PCR of CDR3 regions. One entry per CDR3 protein results from TCRdb running MiXCR on the multiplex PCR reads. The sample records 420,000 or so distinct CDR3 sequences, around a quarter being singletons. CDR1 and CDR2 (germline): SEHNR, FQNEAQ (reference sequence). Trimming removed 4 bases from V and 7 bases from J, with 8 bases in between. CDR3 length: 13 residues. Described time point: persistent/refractory GD, antithyroid drugs over 5 years with positive TRAb. RNA isolated from PBMCs was used to make the TCR library.

The rearrangement uses TRBV7-9 and TRBJ1-6; the D is unclear. Sequenced here: peripheral blood mononuclear cells (PBMCs), sampled when the disease was refractory, from a patient treated with antithyroid drugs. This clonotype was obtained from a female donor with Graves disease. The CDR3 region is CASSWTENSPLHF. The CDR3 nucleotides read TGTGCCAGCAGCTGGACGGAGAATTCACCCCTCCACTTT.